The 13 T cell receptor beta chains below were found in one sample sequenced in a study of tumor-infiltrating lymphocytes in primary liver carcinoma. A primer in the constant region served to generate TCR beta cDNA from approximately 450 ng of total RNA. Three nested multiplex PCR rounds, a slightly modified ARM-PCR, produced the libraries for TCR beta. Use of TRBV1-TRBV30 forward primers with a C-beta reverse primer characterized the first two PCR rounds, which lasted around 11 cycles each. TCRdb re-called the multiplex PCR reads through MiXCR, storing one row per CDR3 protein. The sample shows hundreds of thousands of distinct CDR3 sequences, 45% to 70% of them seen only once. Germline DNA was also extracted, while the blood RNA originated from unsorted whole blood. Sequenced: peripheral blood. These receptors were obtained from a woman aged 25 to 39 with primary liver carcinoma and hepatitis B virus infection.

This clonotype has only one observation. Sequence at one end of the junction differs from germline and may be a read error. The rearrangement links TRBV6-8 to TRBJ1-2; D perhaps matches TRBD1 (5 bases). This CDR3 has 13 residues. CDR1 MNHGY and CDR2 SAAAGT come from the germline V gene. The CDR3 spells CTSSGTGHYGYIF. The CDR3 region has the DNA TGTACCAGCAGCGGCACAGGCCACTATGGCTACATCTTC.

Of note for this clonotype: A much larger clone sits a single nucleotide away, making a read error possible. V usage is TRBV6-1 and J usage is TRBJ1-2; maybe TRBD1 (6 bases). Germline V gives CDR1 MNHNS, CDR2 SASEGT. The V gene lost 8 bases and the J gene lost 6 bases, with 10 bases spanning the gap. The CDR3 consists of 11 residues. The CDR3 loop is CASVQGNGYTF. CDR3 DNA: TGTGCCAGCGTCCAGGGGAATGGCTACACCTTC.

Points on this clonotype: A read error is possible here, since a much larger clone lies one base away. V is TRBV4-1 and J is TRBJ1-1, with a possible D match to TRBD1 (5 bases). The CDR3 runs 15 residues. The germline gives CDR1 MGHRA, CDR2 YSYEKL. The CDR3 nucleotides read TGCGCCAGCAGCCATCCCCCGAGGGGCTCGGATGAAACTTTCTTT. It translates to CASSHPPRGSDETFF.

This chain uses TRBV7-9 with TRBJ2-5, with D perhaps TRBD1 (5 bases). V was shortened by 6 bases and J by 5 bases, with 10 bases between the two germline ends. There are 12 residues in the CDR3. Germline V gene lookup returns CDR1 SEHNR and CDR2 FQNEAQ (reference sequence). Here the CDR3 reads CASRRRGETQYF. Here the CDR3 DNA reads TGTGCCAGCAGGCGAAGGGGCGAGACCCAGTACTTC.

This clonotype was seen many times. The rearrangement links TRBV11-2 to TRBJ2-2; 7 bases are shared with TRBD1. CDR1 and CDR2 from the germline V gene are SGHAT and FQNNGV. This CDR3 has 14 residues. The ends lost 6 bases at V and 4 bases at J; junction bases unmatched: 5. The CDR3: CASRNRGGTGELFF. CDR3 nucleotide sequence: TGTGCCAGCAGAAACAGGGGTGGCACCGGGGAGCTGTTTTTT. The complete variable domain, with remaining parts taken from reference TRBV11-2 and TRBJ2-2, reads EAGVAQSPRYKIIEKRQSVAFWCNPISGHATLYWYQQILGQGPKLLIQFQNNGVVDDSQLPKDRFSAERLKGVDSTLKIQPAKLEDSAVYLCASRNRGGTGELFFGEGSRLTVL.

As to this clonotype: This may be a read error, as it is one base from a much larger clone. The rearrangement links TRBV4-1 to TRBJ1-1, with unresolved D. Germline CDR1 and CDR2: MGHRA and YSYEKL. The CDR3 consists of 16 residues. The germline V and J ends were trimmed by 1 base and 7 bases, with 19 bases remaining between them. The CDR3 is CASSQGQLQSHIEAFF. CDR3 sequence (DNA): TGCGCCAGCAGCCAAGGCCAGTTACAGAGCCACATTGAAGCTTTCTTT.

About this clonotype itself: Lacking the conserved final phenylalanine or tryptophan, this CDR3 likely reflects a read error. CDR3 sequence reads: CASSIGLAGGSWVYEQYL. The CDR3, as DNA: TGTGCCAGCAGCATAGGACTAGCGGGAGGGTCTTGGGTGTACGAGCAGTACCTC. The rearrangement joins TRBV11-2 to TRBJ2-7; 15 bases agree with TRBD2. The CDR3 contains 18 residues. V shed 5 bases and J 4 bases; nucleotides not matched to a gene: 12. Germline assignment: CDR1 SGHAT and CDR2 FQNNGV.

This clonotype was seen only once. A clone one base away is much larger, so this may be a read error. The J gene is TRBJ2-5, the V gene TRBV5-4; D uncertain. Trimming took off 0 bases at V and 5 bases at J, with 8 bases between the two ends. The CDR3 extends over 13 amino acids. Germline-derived CDR1 and CDR2 are SGHNT and YYREEE (reference sequence). In nucleotides, the CDR3 is TGTGCCAGCAGCTTGGTTTGGCTTGAGACCCAGTACTTC. Protein: CASSLVWLETQYF.

Points on this clonotype: This could be a read error, since a much larger clone is one nucleotide away. The rearrangement uses TRBV4-2 and TRBJ2-7; 7 bases align to TRBD2. This CDR3 has 14 residues. Germline V gene lookup returns CDR1 LGHNA and CDR2 YNFKEQ. The J segment lost 6 bases and the V segment lost 3 bases, leaving 8 bases of the junction unmatched. For the CDR3, the DNA is TGTGCCAGCAGCCACCGCGGGAGTGGCGGCGAGCAGTACTTC. Its protein product is CASSHRGSGGEQYF.

This clonotype was recorded once. One base away lies a much larger clone, so this may be a sequencing read error. V is TRBV12-3 or TRBV12-4 and J is TRBJ2-4; perhaps TRBD2 as D (5 bases). The CDR3 contains 15 residues. The CDR3 bases are TGTGCCAGCAGTTTGGCGGAGCTAGCCAAAAACATTCAGAACTTC. This sequence encodes CASSLAELAKNIQNF.

As to this clonotype: A much more abundant neighbour one base away suggests this may be a read error. Lacking the conserved final phenylalanine or tryptophan, this CDR3 likely reflects a read error. The V and J genes are TRBV29-1 and TRBJ2-2, with D possibly being TRBD2 (6 bases). Per the germline V gene, CDR1 is SQVTM and CDR2 is ANQGSEA. V was pared by 3 bases and J by 1 base, with 12 bases between. The length of the CDR3 is 15 residues. CDR3 coding DNA: TGCAGCGTTGAGGAGGGCACCCGGAACACCGGGGAGCTGTTTTAT. Its translation is CSVEEGTRNTGELFY.

The genes are TRBV18 and TRBJ2-7; the D gene is possibly TRBD1 (6 bases). V was pared by 2 bases and J by 5 bases, with 10 bases between. The CDR3 sequence is 13 residues long. Germline values: CDR1 KGHSH, CDR2 LQKENI. The CDR3: CASSPGGQNEQYF. The CDR3 nucleotides read TGTGCCAGCTCACCAGGGGGCCAGAACGAGCAGTACTTC.

As to this clonotype: The germline gene is not matched at one end of the junction; a read error may be the cause. The chain joins TRBV10-3 to TRBJ2-4; D might be TRBD1 (6 bases). The germline V gene encodes CDR1 ENHRY and CDR2 SYGVKD. This CDR3 has 15 amino acids. The CDR3 sequence: CAISDEGEAKNIQYF. The CDR3 nucleotides read TGTGCCATTAGTGACGAGGGGGAAGCCAAAAACATTCAGTACTTC.